This TCR beta chain was captured by sequencing in a study of shared clonotypes between healthy human individuals. Regarding the study as a whole: It was the few donors that limited the genetic and exposure-history diversity represented.

This clone was recorded many times. The antigen remains undetermined. At the DNA level, this CDR3 is encoded by other sequences in the same sample as well. 300 ng DNA, 25,000 to 35,000 T cell genomes, went into unsorted PBMC replicate PCRs. Only in-frame clones appear in the TCRdb table, and some are missing; sequencing was by immunoSEQ multiplex PCR. The sample holds fewer than 600,000 clones; roughly three quarters are singletons and the top ten take more than 10%. Donors were Caucasian adults residing in Nashville, Tennessee, USA. Looked up from germline, CDR1 is SGDLS and CDR2 is YYNGEE. V gave up 2 bases and J gave up 7 bases; unmatched junction bases: 1. CDR3 size: 14 residues.

The sequencing sample was made of PBMCs. The sequence derives from a woman aged 40 to 50 in good health. Some clones in this sample may be carry-over from other donors' samples. This chain links TRBV9 with TRBJ2-5; TRBD2 matches 14 bases. The CDR3 loop is CASSVGLAGGTQYF. CDR3 nucleotides: TGTGCCAGCAGCGTCGGACTAGCGGGAGGGACCCAGTACTTC.